This note documents a single TCR beta chain sequence. What it binds is not known. This entry belongs to a study of T cell responses to AZD1222 COVID-19 vaccine. General study results and limits: A reported finding is that nearly half of spike-specific TCRs target unmutated variant regions. There were repertoire samples only from the period after the peak T cell response. Among the donors, most were white British and more were female, and clonal diversity was possibly underestimated. Compared with day 0, the breadth and depth of the Spike-specific TCR repertoire rose significantly after two doses of AZD1222.

Profiled with immunoSEQ multiplex PCR; TCRdb holds only in-frame clones, not every one. The table includes under 200,000 clones, about 94% detected once. The CDR3 runs 15 residues. Germline V gene lookup returns CDR1 LGHNA and CDR2 YSLEER. The germline V and J ends were trimmed by 0 bases and 3 bases, with 10 bases remaining between them. The starting material was peripheral blood, obtained on day 0 of AZD1222 vaccination. The V call is TRBV4-3, the J call TRBJ2-3, with D unresolved. The source of this sequence is an adult in good health. The CDR3 region is CASSQDRLFTDTQYF. In DNA, the CDR3 is TGCGCCAGCAGCCAAGATCGGCTATTTACAGATACGCAGTATTTT.